This TCR beta chain was captured by sequencing in a study of post-analysis software for immune sequencing data. Overall study findings and caveats: The five TRBV segments detected at higher frequency in patients than in controls included TRBV5-6, TRBV5-1 and TRBV20-1.

Remarks on this clonotype: Its antigen remains unidentified.

In germline, CDR1 is SEHNR, CDR2 FQNEAQ (reference sequence). This CDR3 comprises 15 residues. Every TCR beta cDNA library bore unique molecular identifiers. From the PCR reads, TCRdb called clonotypes with MiXCR, one entry per CDR3 protein. Found here are approximately 770,000 distinct CDR3 sequences, 40% to 55% of them singletons; the top ten hold roughly 4.9%. The TCR comes from a girl between 10 and 17 years old with multiple sclerosis. Specimen: blood. This chain uses TRBV7-9 with TRBJ2-5, with TRBD1 matching over 11 bases. The DNA end is a closer match to TRBJ2-7, so the J assignment may be wrong. CDR3 nucleotides: TGTGCCAGCAGCTTAGGGGACAGGGGGGTGGACGAGCAGTACTTC. Translated, it gives CASSLGDRGVDEQYF.